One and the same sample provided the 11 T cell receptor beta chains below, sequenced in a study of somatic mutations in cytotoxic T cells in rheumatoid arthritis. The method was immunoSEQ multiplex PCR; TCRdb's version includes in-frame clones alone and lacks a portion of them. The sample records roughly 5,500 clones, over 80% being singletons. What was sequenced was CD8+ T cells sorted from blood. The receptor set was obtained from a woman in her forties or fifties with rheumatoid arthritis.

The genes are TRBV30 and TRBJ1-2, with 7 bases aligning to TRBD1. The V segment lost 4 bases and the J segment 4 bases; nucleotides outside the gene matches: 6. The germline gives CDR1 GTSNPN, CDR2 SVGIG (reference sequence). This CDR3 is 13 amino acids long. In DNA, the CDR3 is TGTGCCTGGAAGGAGGGGGCCTCCTATGGCTACACCTTC. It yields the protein CAWKEGASYGYTF.

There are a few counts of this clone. The CDR3 here is CAISESKAEGSHQYF. Written as DNA, the CDR3 is TGTGCCATCAGTGAGTCGAAGGCCGAGGGCAGCCACCAGTACTTC. V usage is TRBV10-3 and J usage is TRBJ2-7, with D possibly being TRBD2 (5 bases). Germline V gene data show CDR1 as ENHRY and CDR2 as SYGVKD. V was pared by 0 bases and J by 10 bases, with 19 bases between. CDR3 length: 15 amino acids.

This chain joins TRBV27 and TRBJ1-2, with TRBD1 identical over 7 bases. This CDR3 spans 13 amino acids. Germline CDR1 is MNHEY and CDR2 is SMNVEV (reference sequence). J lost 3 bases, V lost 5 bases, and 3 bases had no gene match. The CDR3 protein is CASSLTGDYGYTF. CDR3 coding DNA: TGTGCCAGCAGTCTAACAGGGGACTATGGCTACACCTTC.

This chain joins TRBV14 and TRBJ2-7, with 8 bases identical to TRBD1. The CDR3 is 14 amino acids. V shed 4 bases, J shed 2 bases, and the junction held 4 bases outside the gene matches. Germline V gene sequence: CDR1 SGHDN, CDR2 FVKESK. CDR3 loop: CASSLGQGPYEQYF. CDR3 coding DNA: TGTGCCAGCAGCCTCGGACAGGGACCCTACGAGCAGTACTTC.

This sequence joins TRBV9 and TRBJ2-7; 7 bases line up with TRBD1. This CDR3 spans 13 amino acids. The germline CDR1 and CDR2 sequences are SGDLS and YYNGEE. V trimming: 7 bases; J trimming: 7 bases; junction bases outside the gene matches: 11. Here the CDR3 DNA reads TGTGCCAGCGGACAACAGGGGCTGGGAGAGCAGTACTTC. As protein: CASGQQGLGEQYF.

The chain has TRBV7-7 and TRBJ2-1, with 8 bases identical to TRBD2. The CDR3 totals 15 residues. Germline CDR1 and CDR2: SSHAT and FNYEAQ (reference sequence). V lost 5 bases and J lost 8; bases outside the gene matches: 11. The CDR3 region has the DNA TGTGCCAGCAGCATGAGCGGGAGCCGCGGCGATGAGCAGTTCTTC. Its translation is CASSMSGSRGDEQFF.

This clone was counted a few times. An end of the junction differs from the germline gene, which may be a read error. CDR3 in DNA: TGTGCCATCTTGGACTACGGGCAGTACTTC. This gives the protein CAILDYGQYF. This chain links TRBV10-3 with TRBJ2-7, with D maybe TRBD2 (6 bases). This CDR3 spans 10 amino acids. From germline, CDR1 is ENHRY and CDR2 SYGVKD.

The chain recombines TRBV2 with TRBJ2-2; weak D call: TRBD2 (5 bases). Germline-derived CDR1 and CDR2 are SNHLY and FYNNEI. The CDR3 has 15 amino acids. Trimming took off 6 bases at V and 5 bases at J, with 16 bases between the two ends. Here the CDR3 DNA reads TGTGCCAGCAGAGATAACTTGGAGGTAACCGGGGAGCTGTTTTTT. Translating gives CASRDNLEVTGELFF.

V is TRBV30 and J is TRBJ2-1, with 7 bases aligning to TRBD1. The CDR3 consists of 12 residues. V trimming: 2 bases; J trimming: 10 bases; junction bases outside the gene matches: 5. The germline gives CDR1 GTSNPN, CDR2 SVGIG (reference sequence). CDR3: CAWSRQGEEQFF. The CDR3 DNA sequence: TGTGCCTGGAGTCGACAGGGCGAAGAGCAGTTCTTC.

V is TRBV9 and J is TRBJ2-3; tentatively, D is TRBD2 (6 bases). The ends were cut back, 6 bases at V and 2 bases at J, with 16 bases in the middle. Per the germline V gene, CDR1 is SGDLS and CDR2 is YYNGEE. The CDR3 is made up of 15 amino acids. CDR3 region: CASNPAGSPTDTQYF. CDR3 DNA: TGTGCCAGCAATCCCGCGGGGTCACCCACAGATACGCAGTATTTT. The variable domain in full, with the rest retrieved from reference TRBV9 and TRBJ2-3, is DSGVTQTPKHLITATGQRVTLRCSPRSGDLSVYWYQQSLDQGLQFLIQYYNGEERAKGNILERFSAQQFPDLHSELNLSSLELGDSALYFCASNPAGSPTDTQYFGPGTRLTVL.

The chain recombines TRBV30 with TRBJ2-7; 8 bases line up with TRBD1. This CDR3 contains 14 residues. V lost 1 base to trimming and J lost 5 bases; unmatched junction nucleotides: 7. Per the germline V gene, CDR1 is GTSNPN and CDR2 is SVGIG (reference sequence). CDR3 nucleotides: TGTGCCTGGAGTGGAGGCAGGGGGCTCGACGAGCAGTACTTC. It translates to CAWSGGRGLDEQYF.